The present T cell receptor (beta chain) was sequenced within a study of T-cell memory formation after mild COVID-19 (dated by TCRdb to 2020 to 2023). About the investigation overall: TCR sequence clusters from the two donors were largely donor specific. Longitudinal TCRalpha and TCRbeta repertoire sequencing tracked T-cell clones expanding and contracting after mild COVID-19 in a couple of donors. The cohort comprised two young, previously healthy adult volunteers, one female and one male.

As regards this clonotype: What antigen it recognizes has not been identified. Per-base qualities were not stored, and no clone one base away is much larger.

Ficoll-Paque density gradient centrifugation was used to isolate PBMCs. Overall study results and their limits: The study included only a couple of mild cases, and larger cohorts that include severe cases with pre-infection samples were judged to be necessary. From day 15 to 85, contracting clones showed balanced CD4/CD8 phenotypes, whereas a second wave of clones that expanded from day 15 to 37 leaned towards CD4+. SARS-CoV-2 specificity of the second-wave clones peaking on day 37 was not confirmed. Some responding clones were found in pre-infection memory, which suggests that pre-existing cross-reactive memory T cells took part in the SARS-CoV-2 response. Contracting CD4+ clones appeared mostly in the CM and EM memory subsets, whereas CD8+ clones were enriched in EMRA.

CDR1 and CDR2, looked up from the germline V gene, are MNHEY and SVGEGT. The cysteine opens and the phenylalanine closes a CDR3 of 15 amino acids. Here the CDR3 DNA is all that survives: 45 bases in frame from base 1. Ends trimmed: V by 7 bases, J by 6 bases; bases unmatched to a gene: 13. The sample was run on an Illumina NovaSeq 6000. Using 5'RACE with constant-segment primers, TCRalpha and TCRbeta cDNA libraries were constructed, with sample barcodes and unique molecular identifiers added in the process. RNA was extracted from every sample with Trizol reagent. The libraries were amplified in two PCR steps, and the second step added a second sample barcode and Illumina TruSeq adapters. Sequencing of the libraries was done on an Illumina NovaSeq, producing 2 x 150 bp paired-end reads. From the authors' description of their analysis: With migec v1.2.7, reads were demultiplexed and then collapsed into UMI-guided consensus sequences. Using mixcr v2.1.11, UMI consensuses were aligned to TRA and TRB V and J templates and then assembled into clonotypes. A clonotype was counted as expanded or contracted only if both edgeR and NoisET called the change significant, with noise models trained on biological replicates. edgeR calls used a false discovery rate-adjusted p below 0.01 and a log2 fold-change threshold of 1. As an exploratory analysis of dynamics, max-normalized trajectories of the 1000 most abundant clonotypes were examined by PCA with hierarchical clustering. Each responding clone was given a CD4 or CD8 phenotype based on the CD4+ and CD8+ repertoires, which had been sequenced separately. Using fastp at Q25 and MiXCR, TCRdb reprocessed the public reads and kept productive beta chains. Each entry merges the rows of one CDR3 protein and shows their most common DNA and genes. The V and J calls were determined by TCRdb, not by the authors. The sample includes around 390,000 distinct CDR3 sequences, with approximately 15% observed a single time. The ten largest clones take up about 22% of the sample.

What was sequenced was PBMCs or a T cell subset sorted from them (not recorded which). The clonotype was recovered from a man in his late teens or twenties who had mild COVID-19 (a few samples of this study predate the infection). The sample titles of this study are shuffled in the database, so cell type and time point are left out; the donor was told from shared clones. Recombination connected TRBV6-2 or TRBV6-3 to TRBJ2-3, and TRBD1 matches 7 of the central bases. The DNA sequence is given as TGTGCCAGCACCCCGGACAGGCCGAATGATGATACGCAGTATTTT. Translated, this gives CASTPDRPNDDTQYF.